Presented here are 16 T cell receptor beta chains from one specimen sequenced in a study of blood T cell repertoires in COVID-19. Generated by immunoSEQ multiplex PCR, the TCRdb table keeps only in-frame clones and is missing some. The sample has about 420,000 clones; 80% to 90% are singletons. Sequenced input: peripheral blood. These receptors all stem from a man aged 18 to 29 with COVID-19, enrolled during active disease.

Ten or more counts support this clone. The chain joins TRBV19 to TRBJ1-2, with D possibly being TRBD1 (5 bases). Germline V gene sequence: CDR1 LNHDA, CDR2 SQIVND (reference sequence). Trimming shortened V by 7 bases and J by 7 bases, and 16 bases separated the two germline ends. The CDR3 contains 13 residues. The CDR3 DNA reads TGTGCCAGTACCCCCGGCGGGGCGGGTGGCTACACCTTC. Translated: CASTPGGAGGYTF. Supplemented by reference TRBV19 and TRBJ1-2, the full variable domain reads DGGITQSPKYLFRKEGQNVTLSCEQNLNHDAMYWYRQDPGQGLRLIYYSQIVNDFQKGDIAEGYSVSREKKESFPLTVTSAQKNPTAFYLCASTPGGAGGYTFGSGTRLTVV.

V usage is TRBV27 and J usage is TRBJ2-5; no reliable D call. Per the germline V gene, CDR1 is MNHEY and CDR2 is SMNVEV (reference sequence). Trimming took 6 bases from V and 3 from J, leaving 11 bases between them. The length of the CDR3 is 13 residues. The CDR3 DNA sequence: TGTGCCAGCAGCCTTCGCAGTGAAGAGACCCAGTACTTC. Its protein is CASSLRSEETQYF.

This clone occurred a few times. The J gene is TRBJ2-7, the V gene TRBV7-9; D is possibly TRBD2 (5 bases). The V and J ends lost 5 bases and 0 bases respectively, with 8 bases between them. Germline values: CDR1 SEHNR, CDR2 FQNEAQ (reference sequence). CDR3 length equals 13 residues. The CDR3 here is CASSEAVSYEQYF. The CDR3 region has the DNA TGTGCCAGCAGCGAAGCGGTCTCCTACGAGCAGTACTTC.

CDR3 coding DNA: TGTGCCAGCAGCCCACAGCCCACCTCGTACTACGAGCAGTACTTC. Translation: CASSPQPTSYYEQYF. This sequence joins TRBV6-5 and TRBJ2-7; D gene ambiguous. Trimming shortened V by 6 bases and J by 3 bases, and 18 bases separated the two germline ends. Germline-derived CDR1 and CDR2 are MNHEY and SVGAGI. The CDR3 is 15 amino acids.

The J gene is TRBJ1-3, the V gene TRBV6-5; 7 bases map to TRBD1. The CDR3 contains 13 residues. CDR1 and CDR2 (germline): MNHEY, SVGAGI. V was clipped by 10 bases and J by 2 bases; unmatched bases: 5. The CDR3 sequence is CATQQGPGNTIYF. CDR3 DNA sequence: TGTGCCACTCAACAGGGGCCTGGAAACACCATATATTTT.

This clone was detected only a few times. DNA of the CDR3: TGCGCCAGCAGCCAAGATGATCGGCCCGGACAGCGCCCGTTCTTC. This translates into CASSQDDRPGQRPFF. This sequence joins TRBV4-1 and TRBJ2-1; perhaps TRBD1 as D (6 bases). With 0 bases removed from V and 15 bases from J, the gap between germline ends came to 21 bases. CDR3 length: 15 amino acids. Germline values: CDR1 MGHRA, CDR2 YSYEKL.

The CDR3, as DNA: TGTGCCAGCGCGCAGGGAGGAATTACCGTCTATGGCTACACCTTC. It is translated as CASAQGGITVYGYTF. The chain carries TRBV3-1 (or the pseudogene TRBV3-2) and TRBJ1-2, with D perhaps matching TRBD1 (5 bases). CDR3 length: 15 amino acids. The germline V gene encodes CDR1 LGHDT and CDR2 YNNKEL (reference sequence). V lost 8 bases and J lost 4, with 20 bases in between.

The chain combines TRBV7-2 with TRBJ2-5; D possibly corresponds to TRBD2 (6 bases). CDR1 and CDR2 from the germline V gene are SGHTA and FQGNSA. V shed 6 bases and J shed 4 bases, with 18 bases lying between them. The CDR3 has 15 amino acids. Written as DNA, the CDR3 is TGTGCCAGCAGTTCTCCGACTAGGGGCATAGAGACCCAGTACTTC. Translating it yields CASSSPTRGIETQYF.

V gene TRBV7-6 combines with J gene TRBJ2-7; 8 nucleotides align to TRBD2. Per the germline V gene, CDR1 is SGHVS and CDR2 is FNYEAQ. The CDR3 runs to 15 residues. With V trimmed by 5 bases and J by 1 base, 7 bases remained unmatched. As DNA, the CDR3 is TGTGCCAGCAGCCCCGGGACTAGAGCTTCCTACGAGCAGTACTTC. This codes for CASSPGTRASYEQYF.

This clone was seen only once. The rearrangement joins TRBV6-5 to TRBJ2-1; tentative D call: TRBD2 (6 bases). Germline CDR1 MNHEY, CDR2 SVGAGI. The CDR3 spans 14 residues. Trimming took 7 bases from V and 6 from J, leaving 16 bases between them. The DNA of the CDR3 is TGTGCCAGCATCCCGGGACTGAATCGCAATGAGCAGTTCTTC. Its translation: CASIPGLNRNEQFF.

This clone was detected a few times. This sequence joins TRBV12-3 or TRBV12-4 and TRBJ2-1; 11 nucleotides line up with TRBD2. CDR3 size: 11 residues. V was pared by 7 bases and J by 15 bases, with 5 bases of the junction left unmatched. CDR3 nucleotides: TGTGCCAGCAAAACTAGCGGGAGCCCGTTCTTC. Encoded protein: CASKTSGSPFF.

The chain recombines TRBV5-1 with TRBJ2-1, with D hard to call. In germline, CDR1 is SGHRS, CDR2 YFSETQ. V dropped 0 bases and J dropped 6 bases, with 19 bases sitting between them. This CDR3 has 17 residues. The CDR3 DNA reads as TGCGCCAGCAGCTTGGGATCGGTTAGTGTAGTAAGCAATGAGCAGTTCTTC. This gives the protein CASSLGSVSVVSNEQFF.

The chain carries TRBV4-1 and TRBJ2-7, with 7 bases fitting TRBD1. CDR1 and CDR2 from the germline V gene are MGHRA and YSYEKL. The J segment lost 3 bases and the V segment lost 1 base, leaving 3 bases of the junction unmatched. The CDR3 has 14 amino acids. This CDR3 reads CASSQVTGDYEQYF. CDR3 sequence (DNA): TGCGCCAGCAGCCAAGTAACAGGGGACTACGAGCAGTACTTC.

The chain links TRBV10-3 to TRBJ2-1, with TRBD1 identical over 8 bases. Germline-derived CDR1 and CDR2 are ENHRY and SYGVKD. This CDR3 comprises 13 residues. The trim removed 10 bases at V and 5 bases at J, leaving 7 bases unmatched. CDR3 nucleotides: TGTGCCAGCTCCGGGACAGGCGACAATGAGCAGTTCTTC. Residues: CASSGTGDNEQFF.

V gene TRBV30 combines with J gene TRBJ2-2; no definite D call. The CDR3 has 15 amino acids. V shed 7 bases and J shed 0 bases, with 15 bases lying between them. The V gene's germline CDR1 is GTSNPN and CDR2 SVGIG (reference sequence). The CDR3 loop is CAFLVGYTNTGELFF. The CDR3 bases are TGTGCCTTTCTGGTGGGCTACACGAACACCGGGGAGCTGTTTTTT.

The rearrangement joins TRBV19 to TRBJ2-5; 8 bases map to TRBD1. V was pared by 6 bases and J by 4 bases, with 10 bases of the junction left unmatched. The germline gives CDR1 LNHDA, CDR2 SQIVND (reference sequence). The CDR3 runs 15 residues. CDR3 sequence reads: CASSGQGLGLETQYF. In nucleotides, the CDR3 is TGTGCCAGTAGCGGACAGGGTCTGGGGTTAGAGACCCAGTACTTC.